What follows are 24 T cell receptor beta chains derived from one specimen sequenced in a study of T cells in Graves' hyperthyroidism and ophthalmopathy. Template material for amplifying TCR beta CDR3 regions consisted of RNA transcripts. Researchers ran a first-round RT-PCR on the TCR CDR3 using the HTBI primer set. MiXCR was run by TCRdb on the multiplex PCR reads, yielding one entry per CDR3 protein. The table shows 550,000 to 700,000 distinct CDR3 sequences, with roughly 14% occurring only once. Sequencing was carried out using blood. The receptors shown here come from a woman between 40 and 55 years old with Graves' ophthalmopathy.

This clonotype has a count of ten or more. The gene calls are TRBV3-1 and TRBJ2-7; no definite D call. This CDR3 is built from 11 residues. Germline V gene data show CDR1 as LGHDT and CDR2 as YNNKEL (reference sequence). The V end lost 2 bases, the J end lost 5 bases, and 4 bases lay between the germline ends. Here the CDR3 reads CASSQHDEQYF. The CDR3 DNA follows: TGTGCCAGCAGCCAACACGACGAGCAGTACTTC.

In its sample, this clonotype was seen many times. This chain joins TRBV27 and TRBJ1-2; 7 bases align to TRBD1. The CDR3 contains 17 residues. V was pared by 6 bases and J by 4 bases, with 17 bases of the junction left unmatched. Germline CDR1 MNHEY, CDR2 SMNVEV (reference sequence). In nucleotides, the CDR3 is TGTGCCAGCAGCTATTTTAGGACAGGCACGGGTCTCTATGGCTACACCTTC. This gives the protein CASSYFRTGTGLYGYTF.

This clonotype appeared many times. This sequence joins TRBV11-2 and TRBJ1-5, with TRBD1 identical over 7 bases. The V gene's germline CDR1 is SGHAT and CDR2 FQNNGV. With 3 bases clipped from V and 13 bases from J, the junction kept 6 bases outside the gene matches. This CDR3 is 12 amino acids long. The CDR3 bases are TGTGCCAGCAGCTTGGGACAGCACCCTCAGCATTTT. Encoded protein: CASSLGQHPQHF.

With respect to this clonotype: A clone one base away is much larger, so this may be a read error. V and J are TRBV5-1 and TRBJ2-7; no reliable D call. The germline V gene has CDR1 SGHRS and CDR2 YFSETQ. This CDR3 is built from 17 residues. The CDR3 here is CDSSSMYQATAIYEQYF. In nucleotides, the CDR3 is TGCGACAGCAGCTCCATGTACCAGGCTACGGCAATCTACGAGCAGTACTTC.

In its sample, this clonotype was seen many times. Germline and junction disagree at one end, which may indicate a read error. This rearrangement joins TRBV11-2 to TRBJ2-7; TRBD2 aligns across 8 bases. Germline V gene data show CDR1 as SGHAT and CDR2 as FQNNGV. CDR3 length equals 14 residues. The CDR3 region is CASRLAGSSYEQYF. DNA of the CDR3: TGTGCCAGCAGATTAGCGGGATCCTCCTACGAGCAGTACTTC. Together with reference TRBV11-2 and TRBJ2-7, the CDR3 gives the full variable domain: EAGVAQSPRYKIIEKRQSVAFWCNPISGHATLYWYQQILGQGPKLLIQFQNNGVVDDSQLPKDRFSAERLKGVDSTLKIQPAKLEDSAVYLCASRLAGSSYEQYFGPGTRLTVT.

This clonotype was found many times. This sequence joins TRBV7-2 and TRBJ1-1; 8 nucleotides line up with TRBD1. The V segment lost 2 bases and the J segment 4 bases; nucleotides outside the gene matches: 15. The CDR3 sequence is 18 residues long. Germline-derived CDR1 and CDR2 are SGHTA and FQGNSA. The CDR3 sequence: CASSLRSVTGGGITEAFF. In DNA form, the CDR3 reads TGTGCCAGCAGCTTACGCAGCGTCACAGGGGGTGGGATCACTGAAGCTTTCTTT.

The rearrangement joins TRBV4-2 to TRBJ2-2; no clear D. Deletions cut 2 bases from V and 3 bases from J, with 10 bases between. Germline loops: CDR1 LGHNA, CDR2 YNFKEQ. The CDR3 has 15 residues. CDR3 sequence: CASSQFMADTGELFF. The CDR3 DNA sequence: TGTGCCAGCAGCCAATTTATGGCGGACACCGGGGAGCTGTTTTTT.

This clonotype was seen at least ten times. The chain joins TRBV10-3 to TRBJ2-7; unclear D gene. The CDR3 totals 13 residues. The germline V and J ends were trimmed by 2 bases and 1 base, with 6 bases remaining between them. Germline V gene data show CDR1 as ENHRY and CDR2 as SYGVKD. DNA for the CDR3: TGTGCCATCAGTGAGGGGAAATCCTACGAGCAGTACTTC. It encodes CAISEGKSYEQYF.

This clonotype has at least ten counts. The chain joins TRBV30 to TRBJ2-5; D might be TRBD2 (6 bases). This CDR3 is 13 amino acids long. V shed 3 bases and J shed 2 bases, with 10 bases lying between them. Germline CDR1 and CDR2: GTSNPN and SVGIG (reference sequence). CDR3 nucleotide sequence: TGTGCCTGGAGATCTAGCGTTCAAGAGACCCAGTACTTC. This translates into CAWRSSVQETQYF.

This clonotype appeared many times. The chain carries TRBV6-5 and TRBJ1-1; perhaps TRBD1 as D (6 bases). Germline-derived CDR1 and CDR2 are MNHEY and SVGAGI. V lost 2 bases and J lost 5, with 21 bases in between. The CDR3 sequence is 17 residues long. This chain's CDR3 is CASSYLRAFLQGTEAFF. The CDR3 nucleotides are TGTGCCAGCAGTTACCTTCGAGCATTCCTACAGGGAACTGAAGCTTTCTTT.

In this sample, this clonotype turned up many times. The chain is built from TRBV29-1 and TRBJ1-1; unclear D gene. CDR3 length: 13 amino acids. CDR1 SQVTM and CDR2 ANQGSEA come from the germline V gene. With 1 base removed from V and 1 base from J, the gap between germline ends came to 7 bases. CDR3 loop: CSVEGRGNTEAFF. The CDR3 DNA follows: TGCAGCGTTGAAGGACGGGGGAACACTGAAGCTTTCTTT.

At least ten counts were recorded for this clonotype. The chain couples TRBV4-1 to TRBJ2-5, with 7 nucleotides matching TRBD1. Germline loops: CDR1 MGHRA, CDR2 YSYEKL. The trim removed 4 bases at V and 3 bases at J, leaving 5 bases unmatched. The CDR3 covers 14 residues. The CDR3: CASSPEGQEETQYF. CDR3 sequence (DNA): TGCGCCAGCAGCCCTGAAGGACAGGAAGAGACCCAGTACTTC.

In this sample, this clonotype turned up many times. The chain carries TRBV29-1 and TRBJ2-7, with 10 bases identical to TRBD1. J gave up 2 bases and V 6 bases, and 7 bases lay outside the gene matches. The CDR3 covers 14 residues. Per germline, CDR1 SQVTM and CDR2 ANQGSEA. The chain's CDR3 is CSVSTGGVPYEQYF. In DNA, the CDR3 is TGCAGCGTATCGACAGGGGGCGTCCCCTACGAGCAGTACTTC.

The genes are TRBV11-2 and TRBJ2-7; TRBD1 aligns across 7 bases. CDR1 and CDR2 from the germline V gene are SGHAT and FQNNGV. With 5 bases clipped from V and 0 bases from J, the junction kept 10 bases outside the gene matches. The CDR3 is 16 amino acids. Written as DNA, the CDR3 is TGTGCCAGCAGCCCCCACGGCAGGGGGTTCTCCTACGAGCAGTACTTC. This encodes CASSPHGRGFSYEQYF.

This clonotype was observed at least ten times. This chain connects TRBV28 to TRBJ2-7, with 8 bases that match TRBD1. The V gene's germline CDR1 is MDHEN and CDR2 SYDVKM. With V trimmed by 3 bases and J by 0 bases, 13 bases remained unmatched. The CDR3 loop spans 18 amino acids. The CDR3 DNA follows: TGTGCCAGCAGTTTGTGGACAGGGAAATTCCCTGCCTCCTACGAGCAGTACTTC. Amino acids: CASSLWTGKFPASYEQYF.

This clonotype was picked up many times. V is TRBV7-8 and J is TRBJ2-3; D not certain. CDR3 size: 14 residues. Germline V gene data show CDR1 as SGHVS and CDR2 as FQNEAQ. V was clipped by 1 base and J by 5 bases, with 10 bases between them. The CDR3 nucleotides read TGTGCCAGCAGCTTAGTTTCTTGGGGAGATACGCAGTATTTT. It translates to CASSLVSWGDTQYF.

This clonotype was seen at least ten times. This CDR3 reads CATSRGEGTGGNPYEQYF. CDR3 DNA sequence: TGTGCCACCAGCAGAGGAGAAGGGACAGGGGGGAATCCCTACGAGCAGTACTTC. The chain links TRBV15 to TRBJ2-7; 11 bases map to TRBD1. J was trimmed by 2 bases and V by 1 base; bases with no gene match: 10. The germline V gene encodes CDR1 LNHNV and CDR2 YYDKDF (reference sequence). The CDR3 consists of 18 residues.

This clonotype was observed at least ten times. This chain joins TRBV12-3 or TRBV12-4 and TRBJ2-4; maybe TRBD2 (6 bases). The CDR3 spans 16 residues. The germline V and J ends were trimmed by 2 bases and 0 bases, with 11 bases remaining between them. Here the CDR3 reads CASSLRGGLAKNIQYF. CDR3 coding DNA: TGTGCCAGCAGTTTAAGAGGAGGGCTAGCCAAAAACATTCAGTACTTC.

The gene calls are TRBV9 and TRBJ2-7, with D unresolved. Germline CDR1 and CDR2: SGDLS and YYNGEE. V was trimmed by 9 bases and J by 3 bases, leaving 16 bases between them. CDR3 length: 13 amino acids. CDR3 sequence reads: CAISSEQSYEQYF. The CDR3 region has the DNA TGTGCCATTAGTTCCGAACAGAGCTACGAGCAGTACTTC.

The genes are TRBV28 and TRBJ2-2; the D is unclear. This CDR3 has 13 residues. The germline gives CDR1 MDHEN, CDR2 SYDVKM. Deletions cut 8 bases from V and 3 bases from J, with 10 bases between. CDR3 sequence: CASAPFHTGELFF. DNA of the CDR3: TGTGCCAGCGCACCATTCCACACCGGGGAGCTGTTTTTT.

V gene TRBV7-9 combines with J gene TRBJ2-5; TRBD2 might be the D (6 bases). The CDR3 runs 16 residues. The germline V gene encodes CDR1 SEHNR and CDR2 FQNEAQ (reference sequence). Trimming took off 5 bases at V and 0 bases at J, with 16 bases between the two ends. CDR3 bases: TGTGCCAGCAGCCCTCATCGGGAGCGTTACCAAGAGACCCAGTACTTC. Its translation is CASSPHRERYQETQYF. The whole variable domain, remainder taken from reference TRBV7-9 and TRBJ2-5, is DTGVSQNPRHKITKRGQNVTFRCDPISEHNRLYWYRQTLGQGPEFLTYFQNEAQLEKSRLLSDRFSAERPKGSFSTLEIQRTEQGDSAMYLCASSPHRERYQETQYFGPGTRLLVL.

Ten or more counts support this clonotype. This chain links TRBV12-3 or TRBV12-4 with TRBJ1-5, with a tentative D call TRBD1 (5 bases). V lost 6 bases and J 6 bases, leaving 12 bases between the germline ends. The CDR3 runs to 13 residues. In DNA form, the CDR3 reads TGTGCCAGCAGACGTGTTGGGGGTCAGCCCCAGCATTTT. Protein: CASRRVGGQPQHF.

This clonotype was recorded a few times. The chain couples TRBV6-1 to TRBJ2-7; 7 nucleotides agree with TRBD1. The trim removed 6 bases at V and 0 bases at J, leaving 8 bases unmatched. The CDR3 is 15 amino acids. Germline lookup yields CDR1 MNHNS and CDR2 SASEGT. CDR3 in amino acids: CASSDDRESSYEQYF. The CDR3 nucleotides are TGTGCCAGCAGCGACGACAGGGAAAGCTCCTACGAGCAGTACTTC.

The chain uses TRBV5-1 and TRBJ2-7, with D possibly being TRBD2 (6 bases). Trimming shortened V by 6 bases and J by 5 bases, and 24 bases separated the two germline ends. The CDR3 contains 16 residues. Per germline, CDR1 SGHRS and CDR2 YFSETQ. This CDR3 is CASKGGSWEEDHEQYF. The CDR3 coding sequence is TGCGCCAGCAAGGGAGGTAGCTGGGAGGAGGACCACGAGCAGTACTTC.